A single TCR beta chain is shown here with its context. This sample was taken from a study of blood T cell repertoires in COVID-19. Study background: The origin of the acute and convalescent COVID-19 samples was the United States, Italy and Spain. T cells, B-cell-depleted T cells, or PBMCs supplied cDNA or gDNA.

The V gene lost 2 bases and the J gene lost 1 base, with 8 bases spanning the gap. CDR3 size: 14 residues. Germline values: CDR1 MDHEN, CDR2 SYDVKM. Study processing details: By means of reference gene primer amplification, nucleated cell counts were estimated. Assay: immunoSEQ multiplex PCR; the TCRdb copy retains only in-frame clones and omits some. V and J calls and clone size are copied from that table; D and trimming were computed from the DNA. The profile covers about 350,000 clones, with roughly 90% appearing a single time and approximately 0.97% taken by the ten largest. V gene TRBV28 combines with J gene TRBJ1-1; unclear D gene. Material: PBMCs or T cells enriched from blood (not recorded which). This clonotype was obtained from a woman in her twenties or thirties who had been exposed to COVID-19. CDR3 amino acids: CASSLTPGNTEAFF. CDR3 in DNA: TGTGCCAGCAGTTTAACACCGGGGAACACTGAAGCTTTCTTT.